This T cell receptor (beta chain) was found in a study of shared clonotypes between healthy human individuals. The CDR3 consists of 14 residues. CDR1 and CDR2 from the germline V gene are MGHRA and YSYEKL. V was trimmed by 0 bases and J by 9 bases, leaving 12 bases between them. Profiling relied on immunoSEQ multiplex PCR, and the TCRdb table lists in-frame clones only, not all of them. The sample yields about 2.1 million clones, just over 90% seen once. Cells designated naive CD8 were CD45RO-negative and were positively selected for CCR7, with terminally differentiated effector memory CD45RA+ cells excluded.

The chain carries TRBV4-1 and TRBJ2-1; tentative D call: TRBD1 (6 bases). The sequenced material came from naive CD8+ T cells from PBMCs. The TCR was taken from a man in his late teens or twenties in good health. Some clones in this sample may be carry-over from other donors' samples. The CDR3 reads CASSQEIRQAEQFF. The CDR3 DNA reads TGCGCCAGCAGCCAAGAAATTAGACAGGCTGAGCAGTTCTTC.